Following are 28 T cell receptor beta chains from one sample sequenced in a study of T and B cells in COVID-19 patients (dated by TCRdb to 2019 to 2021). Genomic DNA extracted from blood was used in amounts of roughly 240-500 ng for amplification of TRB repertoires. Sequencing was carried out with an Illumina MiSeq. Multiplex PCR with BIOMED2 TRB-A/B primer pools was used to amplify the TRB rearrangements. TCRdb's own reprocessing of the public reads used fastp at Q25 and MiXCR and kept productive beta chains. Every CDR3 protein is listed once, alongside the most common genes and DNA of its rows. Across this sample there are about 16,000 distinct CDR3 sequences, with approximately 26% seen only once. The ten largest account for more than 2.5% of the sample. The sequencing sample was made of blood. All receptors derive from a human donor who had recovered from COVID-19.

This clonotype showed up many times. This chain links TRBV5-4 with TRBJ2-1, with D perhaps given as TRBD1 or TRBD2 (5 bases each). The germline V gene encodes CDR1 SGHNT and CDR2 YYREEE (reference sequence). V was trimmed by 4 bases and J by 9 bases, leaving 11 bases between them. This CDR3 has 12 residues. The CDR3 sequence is CASSPGPLEQFF. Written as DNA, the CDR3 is TGTGCCAGCAGCCCGGGACCACTTGAGCAGTTCTTC. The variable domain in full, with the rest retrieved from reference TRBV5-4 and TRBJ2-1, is ETGVTQSPTHLIKTRGQQVTLRCSSQSGHNTVSWYQQALGQGPQFIFQYYREEENGRGNFPPRFSGLQFPNYSSELNVNALELDDSALYLCASSPGPLEQFFGPGTRLTVL.

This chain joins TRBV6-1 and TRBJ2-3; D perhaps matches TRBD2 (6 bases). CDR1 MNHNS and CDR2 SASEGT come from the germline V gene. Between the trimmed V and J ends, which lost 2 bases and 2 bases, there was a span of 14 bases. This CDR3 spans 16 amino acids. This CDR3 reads CASSEYRRGYTDTQYF. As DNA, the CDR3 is TGTGCCAGCAGTGAATATCGGCGGGGCTACACAGATACGCAGTATTTT.

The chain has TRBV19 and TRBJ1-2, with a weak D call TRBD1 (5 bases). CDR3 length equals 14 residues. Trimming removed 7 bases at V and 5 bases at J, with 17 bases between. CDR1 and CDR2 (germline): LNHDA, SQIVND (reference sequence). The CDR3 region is CASKRDGGRYGYTF. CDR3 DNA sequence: TGTGCCAGTAAGCGCGACGGGGGACGGTATGGCTACACCTTC.

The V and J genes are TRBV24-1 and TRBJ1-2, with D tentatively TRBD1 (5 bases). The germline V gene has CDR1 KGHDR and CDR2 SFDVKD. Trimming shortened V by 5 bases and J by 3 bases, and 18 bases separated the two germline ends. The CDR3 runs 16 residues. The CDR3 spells CATSASAKGPDYGYTF. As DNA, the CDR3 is TGTGCCACCAGTGCTTCGGCGAAGGGGCCGGACTATGGCTACACCTTC.

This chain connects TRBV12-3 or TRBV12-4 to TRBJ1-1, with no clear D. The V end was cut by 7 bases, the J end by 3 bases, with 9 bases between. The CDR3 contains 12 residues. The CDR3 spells CASNGEDTEAFF. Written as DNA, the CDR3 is TGTGCCAGCAATGGAGAGGACACTGAAGCTTTCTTT.

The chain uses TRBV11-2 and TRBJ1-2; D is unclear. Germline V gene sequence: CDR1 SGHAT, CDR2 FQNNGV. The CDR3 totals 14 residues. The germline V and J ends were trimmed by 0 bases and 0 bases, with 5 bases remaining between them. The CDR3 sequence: CASSLDLSNYGYTF. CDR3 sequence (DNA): TGTGCCAGCAGCTTAGATCTGTCTAACTATGGCTACACCTTC.

CDR3 residues: CASTPGQGYEQYF. CDR3 bases: TGTGCCAGTACCCCCGGACAGGGTTACGAGCAGTACTTC. The chain carries TRBV19 and TRBJ2-7, with TRBD1 matching over 8 bases. CDR3 length: 13 amino acids. Germline V gene data show CDR1 as LNHDA and CDR2 as SQIVND (reference sequence). V trimming: 7 bases; J trimming: 4 bases; junction bases outside the gene matches: 6.

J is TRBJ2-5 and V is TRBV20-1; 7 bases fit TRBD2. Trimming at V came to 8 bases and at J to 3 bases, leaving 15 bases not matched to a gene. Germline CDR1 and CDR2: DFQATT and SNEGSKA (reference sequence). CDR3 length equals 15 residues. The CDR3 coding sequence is TGCAGTCCCCTGGGGGGGAGGGCTAATAAAGAGACCCAGTACTTC. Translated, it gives CSPLGGRANKETQYF.

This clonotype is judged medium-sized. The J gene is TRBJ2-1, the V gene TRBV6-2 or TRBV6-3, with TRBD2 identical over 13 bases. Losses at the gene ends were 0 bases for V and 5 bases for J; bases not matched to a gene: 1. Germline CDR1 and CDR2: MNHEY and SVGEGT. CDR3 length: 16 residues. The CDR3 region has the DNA TGTGCCAGCAGTTACTCACTAGCGGGAGGGGACAATGAGCAGTTCTTC. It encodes CASSYSLAGGDNEQFF.

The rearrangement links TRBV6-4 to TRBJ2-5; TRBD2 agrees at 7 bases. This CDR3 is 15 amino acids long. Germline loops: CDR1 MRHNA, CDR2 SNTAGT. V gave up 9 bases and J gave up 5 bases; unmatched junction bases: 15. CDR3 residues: CASPTPVAGLETQYF. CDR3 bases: TGTGCCAGTCCAACGCCCGTAGCGGGCTTGGAGACCCAGTACTTC.

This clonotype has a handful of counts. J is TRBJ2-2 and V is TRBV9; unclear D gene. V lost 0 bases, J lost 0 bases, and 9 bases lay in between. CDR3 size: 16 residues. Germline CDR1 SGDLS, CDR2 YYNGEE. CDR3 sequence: CASSVGLLSNTGELFF. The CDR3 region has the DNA TGTGCCAGCAGCGTAGGTCTACTTTCGAACACCGGGGAGCTGTTTTTT.

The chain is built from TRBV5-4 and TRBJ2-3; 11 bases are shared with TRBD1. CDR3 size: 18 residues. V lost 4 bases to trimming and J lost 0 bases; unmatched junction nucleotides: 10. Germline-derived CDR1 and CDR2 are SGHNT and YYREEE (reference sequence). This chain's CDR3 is CASSPGQGGSFSTDTQYF. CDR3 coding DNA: TGTGCCAGCAGCCCGGGACAGGGGGGGTCCTTTAGCACAGATACGCAGTATTTT.

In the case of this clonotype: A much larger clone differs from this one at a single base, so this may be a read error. The CDR3 reads CARSPRTSSYNSPLHF. The CDR3 region has the DNA TGTGCCAGAAGTCCTCGGACGAGCTCCTATAATTCACCCCTCCACTTT. This chain links TRBV6-5 with TRBJ1-6, with unresolved D. The CDR3 covers 16 residues. The V and J ends lost 9 bases and 0 bases respectively, with 15 bases between them. Germline loops: CDR1 MNHEY, CDR2 SVGAGI.

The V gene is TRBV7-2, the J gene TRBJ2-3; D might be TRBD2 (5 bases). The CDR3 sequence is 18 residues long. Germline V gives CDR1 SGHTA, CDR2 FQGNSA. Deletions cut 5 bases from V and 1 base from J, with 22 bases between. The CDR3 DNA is TGTGCCAGCAGCCTAAGGCCCGGACTGGGGTCGGGCACAGATACGCAGTATTTT. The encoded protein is CASSLRPGLGSGTDTQYF.

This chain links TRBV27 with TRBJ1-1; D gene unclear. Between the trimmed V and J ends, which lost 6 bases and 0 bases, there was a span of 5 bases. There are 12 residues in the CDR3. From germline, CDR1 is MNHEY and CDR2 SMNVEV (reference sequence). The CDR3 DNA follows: TGTGCCAGCAGGACACTGAACACTGAAGCTTTCTTT. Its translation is CASRTLNTEAFF.

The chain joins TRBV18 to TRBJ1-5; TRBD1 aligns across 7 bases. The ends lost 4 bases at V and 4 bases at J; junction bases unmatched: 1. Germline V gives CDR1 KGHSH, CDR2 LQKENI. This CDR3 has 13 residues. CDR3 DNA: TGTGCCAGCTCACACAGGGGAAATCAGCCCCAGCATTTT. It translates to CASSHRGNQPQHF.

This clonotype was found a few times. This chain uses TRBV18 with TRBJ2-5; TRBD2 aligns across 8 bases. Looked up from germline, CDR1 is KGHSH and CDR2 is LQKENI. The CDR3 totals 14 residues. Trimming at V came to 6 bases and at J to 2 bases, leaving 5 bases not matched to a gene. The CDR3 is CASSPGGGQETQYF. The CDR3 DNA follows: TGTGCCAGCTCCCCAGGCGGGGGGCAAGAGACCCAGTACTTC.

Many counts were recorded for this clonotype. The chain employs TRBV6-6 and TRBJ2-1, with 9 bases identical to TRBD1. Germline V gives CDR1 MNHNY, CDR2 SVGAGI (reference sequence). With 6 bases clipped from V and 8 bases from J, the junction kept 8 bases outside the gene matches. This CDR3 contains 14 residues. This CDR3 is CASRPGQGRDEQFF. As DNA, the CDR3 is TGTGCCAGCAGACCGGGACAGGGTAGAGATGAGCAGTTCTTC.

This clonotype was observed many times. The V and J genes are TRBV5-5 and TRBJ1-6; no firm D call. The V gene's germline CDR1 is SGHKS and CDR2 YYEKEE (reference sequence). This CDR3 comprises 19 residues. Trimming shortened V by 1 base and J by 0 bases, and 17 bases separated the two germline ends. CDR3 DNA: TGTGCCAGCAGCTTGTCCCCGCGCGGGGAAAGCTCCTATAATTCACCCCTCCACTTT. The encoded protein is CASSLSPRGESSYNSPLHF. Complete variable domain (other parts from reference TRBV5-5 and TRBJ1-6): DAGVTQSPTHLIKTRGQQVTLRCSPISGHKSVSWYQQVLGQGPQFIFQYYEKEERGRGNFPDRFSARQFPNYSSELNVNALLLGDSALYLCASSLSPRGESSYNSPLHFGNGTRLTVT.

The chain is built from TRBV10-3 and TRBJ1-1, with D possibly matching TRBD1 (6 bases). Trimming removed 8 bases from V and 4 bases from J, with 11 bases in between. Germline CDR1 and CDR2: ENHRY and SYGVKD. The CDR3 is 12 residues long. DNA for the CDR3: TGTGCCATCCGTAGAGGGGGCACTGAAGCTTTCTTT. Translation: CAIRRGGTEAFF.

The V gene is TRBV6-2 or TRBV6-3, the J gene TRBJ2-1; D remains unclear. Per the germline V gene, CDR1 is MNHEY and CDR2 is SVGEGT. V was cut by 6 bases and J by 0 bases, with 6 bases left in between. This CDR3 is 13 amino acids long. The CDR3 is CASSDPSYNEQFF. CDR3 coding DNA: TGTGCCAGCAGCGACCCCTCCTACAATGAGCAGTTCTTC.

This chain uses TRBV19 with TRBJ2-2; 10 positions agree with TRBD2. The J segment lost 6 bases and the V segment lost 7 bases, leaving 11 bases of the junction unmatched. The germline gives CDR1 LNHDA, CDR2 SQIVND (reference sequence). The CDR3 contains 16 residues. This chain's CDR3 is CASNTFGSGRAGELFF. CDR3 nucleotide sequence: TGTGCCAGTAATACTTTCGGAAGCGGGAGGGCCGGGGAGCTGTTTTTT. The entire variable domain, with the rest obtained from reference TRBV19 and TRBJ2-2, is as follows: DGGITQSPKYLFRKEGQNVTLSCEQNLNHDAMYWYRQDPGQGLRLIYYSQIVNDFQKGDIAEGYSVSREKKESFPLTVTSAQKNPTAFYLCASNTFGSGRAGELFFGEGSRLTVL.

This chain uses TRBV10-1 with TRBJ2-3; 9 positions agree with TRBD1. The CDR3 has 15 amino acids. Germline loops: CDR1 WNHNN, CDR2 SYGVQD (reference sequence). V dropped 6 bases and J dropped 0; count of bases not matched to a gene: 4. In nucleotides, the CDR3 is TGCGCCAGCAGCCGCGACAGGGGGAGCACAGATACGCAGTATTTT. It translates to CASSRDRGSTDTQYF.

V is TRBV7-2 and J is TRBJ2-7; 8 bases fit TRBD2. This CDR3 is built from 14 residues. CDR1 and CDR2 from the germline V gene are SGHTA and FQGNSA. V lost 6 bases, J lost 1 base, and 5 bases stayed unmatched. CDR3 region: CASSTSGRSYEQYF. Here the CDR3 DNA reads TGTGCCAGCAGTACTAGCGGTAGATCCTACGAGCAGTACTTC.

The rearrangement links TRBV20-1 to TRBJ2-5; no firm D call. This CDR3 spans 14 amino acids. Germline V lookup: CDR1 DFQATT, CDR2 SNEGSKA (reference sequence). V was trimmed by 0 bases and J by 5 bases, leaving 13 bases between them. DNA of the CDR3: TGCAGTGCTAGAGATGGGGTGGCGTTGGAGACCCAGTACTTC. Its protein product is CSARDGVALETQYF.

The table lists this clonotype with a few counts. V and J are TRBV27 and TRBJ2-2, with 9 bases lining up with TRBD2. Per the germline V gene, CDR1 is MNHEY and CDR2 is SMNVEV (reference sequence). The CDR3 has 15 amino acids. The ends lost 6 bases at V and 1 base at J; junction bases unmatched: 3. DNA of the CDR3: TGTGCCAGCAGGCTAGCGGGACGGAACACCGGGGAGCTGTTTTTT. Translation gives CASRLAGRNTGELFF.

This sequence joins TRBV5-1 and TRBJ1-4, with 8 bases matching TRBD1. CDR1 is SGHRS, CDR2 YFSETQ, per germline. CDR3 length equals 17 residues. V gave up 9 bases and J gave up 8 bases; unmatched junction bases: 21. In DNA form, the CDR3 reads TGCGCCACCACTGAAGGTCGACCGGGACAGGAGAACGAAAAACTGTTTTTT. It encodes CATTEGRPGQENEKLFF.

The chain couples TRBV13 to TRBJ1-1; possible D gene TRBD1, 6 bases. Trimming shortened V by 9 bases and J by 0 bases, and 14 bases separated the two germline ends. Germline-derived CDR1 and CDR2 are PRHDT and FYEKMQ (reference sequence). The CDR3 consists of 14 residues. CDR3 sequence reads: CARSQGGMNTEAFF. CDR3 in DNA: TGTGCCAGAAGCCAAGGGGGGATGAACACTGAAGCTTTCTTT.